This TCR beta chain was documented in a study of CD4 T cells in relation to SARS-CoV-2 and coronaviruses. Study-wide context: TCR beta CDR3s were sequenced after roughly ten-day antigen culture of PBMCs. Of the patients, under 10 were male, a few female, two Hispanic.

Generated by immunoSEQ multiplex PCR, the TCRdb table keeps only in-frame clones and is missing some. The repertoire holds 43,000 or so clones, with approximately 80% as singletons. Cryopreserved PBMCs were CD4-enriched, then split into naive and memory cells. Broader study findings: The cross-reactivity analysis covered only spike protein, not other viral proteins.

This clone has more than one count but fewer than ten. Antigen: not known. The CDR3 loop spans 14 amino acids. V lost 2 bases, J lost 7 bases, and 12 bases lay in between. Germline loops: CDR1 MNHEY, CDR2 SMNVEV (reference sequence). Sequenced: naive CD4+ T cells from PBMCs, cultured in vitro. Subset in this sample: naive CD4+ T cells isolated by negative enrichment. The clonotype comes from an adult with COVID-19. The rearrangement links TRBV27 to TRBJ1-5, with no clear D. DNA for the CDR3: TGTGCCAGCAGTTTAAAGGCGGCGAGGCAGCCCCAGCATTTT. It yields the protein CASSLKAARQPQHF.